These 2 T cell receptor beta chains were all obtained from the same sample, sequenced in a study of blood T cell repertoires in COVID-19. Here immunoSEQ multiplex PCR was the method, and the copy in TCRdb shows in-frame clones only, minus some. The sample includes around 200,000 clones, more than 85% of them seen just once. Sequences were obtained from peripheral blood. The receptors were gathered from a man aged 35 to 55 with active or convalescent COVID-19.

On this clone: One junction end disagrees with the germline gene, perhaps due to a read error. This sequence joins TRBV19 and TRBJ2-1, with 8 bases lining up with TRBD1. Germline V gene lookup returns CDR1 LNHDA and CDR2 SQIVND (reference sequence). This CDR3 has 12 amino acids. For the CDR3, the DNA is TGTGCCAGTAGTCAACCGTGGGACAGGCCGCTCTTC. Translating it yields CASSQPWDRPLF. The variable domain in full, with the rest retrieved from reference TRBV19 and TRBJ2-1, is DGGITQSPKYLFRKEGQNVTLSCEQNLNHDAMYWYRQDPGQGLRLIYYSQIVNDFQKGDIAEGYSVSREKKESFPLTVTSAQKNPTAFYLCASSQPWDRPLFGPGTRLTVL.

The chain has TRBV27 and TRBJ2-3, with D perhaps matching TRBD2 (6 bases). V was shortened by 8 bases and J by 2 bases, with 17 bases between the two germline ends. The germline V gene encodes CDR1 MNHEY and CDR2 SMNVEV (reference sequence). The CDR3 sequence is 15 residues long. CDR3 region: CASGRPGLITDTQYF. DNA for the CDR3: TGTGCCAGCGGCCGACCGGGACTCATCACAGATACGCAGTATTTT.